These T cell receptor beta chains were read from a single sample in a study of response to subunit inactivated influenza vaccine. One entry per CDR3 protein, called by TCRdb with MiXCR from the RT-PCR reads. The sample lists about 570,000 distinct CDR3 sequences, about 10% seen once, with approximately 11% in the top ten. These data are also associated with another study on T cells expressing NK-cell markers.

This material consisted of PBMCs from blood, taken on the day of vaccination. The origin of the receptors is a man aged 45-65 years who received an inactivated influenza vaccine. Both conserved end residues are part of each CDR3. The D gene is left open where the match is weak. The listing skips clone size in some rows; elsewhere it reads once, few, many or a size class.

>TRBV2|TRBJ2-7|TRBD1|-
TGTGCCAGCAGTTACCTACCCCTAATCGGGACAGGGGGCAACGAGCAGTACTTC
CASSYLPLIGTGGNEQYF
>TRBV5-6|TRBJ1-4|TRBD1|few
TGTGCCAGCAGCCGAGGGACAGCGAGTGAAAAACTGTTTTTT
CASSRGTASEKLFF
>TRBV20-1|TRBJ2-1|-|-
TGCAGTGCTAAGGGACCAAACAATGAGCAGTTCTTC
CSAKGPNNEQFF
>TRBV10-3|TRBJ1-3|-|-
TGTGCCATCAGTGACTCAGGGTCGGGGAACACCATATATTTT
CAISDSGSGNTIYF
>TRBV3-1|TRBJ2-7|TRBD2|many
TGTGCCAGCAGGCGGTTTATTAGCGGGGACTACGAGCAGTACTTC
CASRRFISGDYEQYF
>TRBV5-1|TRBJ2-7|TRBD1|few
TGCGCCAGCAGCCAGGACGGGACAGCTCAGTACTACGAGCAGTACTTC
CASSQDGTAQYYEQYF
>TRBV29-1|TRBJ2-3|TRBD2|few
TGCAGCATTAGCGGGAGGGTCATAGATACGCAGTATTTT
CSISGRVIDTQYF
>TRBV12-3/TRBV12-4|TRBJ2-1|TRBD2|few
TGTGCCAGCAGATATCGGACTAGCGGGGGGATCAATGAGCAGTTCTTC
CASRYRTSGGINEQFF
>TRBV4-2|TRBJ1-2|-|-
TGTGCCAGCAGCCAAGTTTCCCAGGCGCGGGGACGTGGCTACACCTTC
CASSQVSQARGRGYTF
>TRBV7-9|TRBJ1-1|-|few
TGTGCCAGCAGCTTAGGGTCCCGGGCGGGCACTGAAGCTTTCTTT
CASSLGSRAGTEAFF
>TRBV10-3|TRBJ2-7|-|many
TGTGCAACAATCCCGGCTACCTACACGGAGCAGTACTTC
CATIPATYTEQYF
>TRBV11-2|TRBJ2-2|-|many
TGTGCCAGCAGCTTAGATACAGGGATACCCGGCGGGGAGCTGTTTTTT
CASSLDTGIPGGELFF
>TRBV30|TRBJ2-6|TRBD1|-
TGTGCCTGGAAGGACAGGGGGGCTGGGGCCAACGTCCTGACTTTC
CAWKDRGAGANVLTF
>TRBV12-3/TRBV12-4|TRBJ1-6|-|-
TGTGCCAGCAGTTTAGGTCGGACAGCCGGTTCACCCCTCCACTTT
CASSLGRTAGSPLHF
>TRBV7-2|TRBJ1-5|-|-
TGTGCCAGCAGTCAAATTCTACCGGGAGTCACTAATCAGCCCCAGCATTTT
CASSQILPGVTNQPQHF
>TRBV30|TRBJ2-7|-|-
TGTGCCTGGAGTTCAGGGTTCGTAGGGGAGCAGTACTTC
CAWSSGFVGEQYF
>TRBV10-3|TRBJ1-2|TRBD1|-
TGTGCCATCAGTGTCCCACAGGGGAACGGCTATGGCTACACCTTC
CAISVPQGNGYGYTF
>TRBV6-5|TRBJ2-7|TRBD2|-
TGTGCCAGCAGTTACTCGAGTAGCGGGAGGGCCCGATCCTACGAGCAGTACTTC
CASSYSSSGRARSYEQYF
>TRBV28|TRBJ2-3|TRBD2|few
TGTGCCAGCAGTTTAAGGCGGGAGGACACAGATACGCAGTATTTT
CASSLRREDTDTQYF
>TRBV20-1|TRBJ2-7|-|-
TGCAGTGCTAGAGATTTGGGTCGGGGTGACGAGCAGTACTTC
CSARDLGRGDEQYF
>TRBV20-1|TRBJ2-7|-|-
TGCAGTGCTAGGGTTGCGGGGCTGAGCTCCTACGAGCAGTACTTC
CSARVAGLSSYEQYF
>TRBV7-8|TRBJ2-7|-|-
TGTGCCAGCAGCTTAGATCGGGTTATGCGAGACGAGCAGTACTTC
CASSLDRVMRDEQYF
>TRBV12-3/TRBV12-4|TRBJ2-7|TRBD2|few
TGTGCCAGCAGTCCCCGGACGGGGACTAGCCTTTACGAGCAGTACTTC
CASSPRTGTSLYEQYF
>TRBV29-1|TRBJ1-1|TRBD1|-
TGCAGCGTTCAAAAGACAGGGGGAAACACTGAAGCTTTCTTT
CSVQKTGGNTEAFF
>TRBV6-6|TRBJ2-7|-|few
TGTGCCAGCAGTTATCGGGACGCCTACGAGCAGTACTTC
CASSYRDAYEQYF
>TRBV27|TRBJ2-7|-|few
TGTGCCAGCAGTATAATCGGACCCCTCGCCTACGAGCAGTACTTC
CASSIIGPLAYEQYF
>TRBV20-1|TRBJ2-3|-|-
TGCAGTGCTAGAGGTGGCTTGGTGGGGCAGTATTTT
CSARGGLVGQYF
>TRBV10-3|TRBJ1-1|-|few
TGTGCCATCAGCGGGGTTTTGAACACTGAAGCTTTCTTT
CAISGVLNTEAFF
>TRBV20-1|TRBJ2-6|-|-
TGCAGTGCTAGTTCCCCTCGACACGGCTCTGGGGCCAACGTCCTGACTTTC
CSASSPRHGSGANVLTF
>TRBV20-1|TRBJ1-4|-|-
TGCAGTGCCCCAGGGTTGAATGAAAAACTGTTTTTT
CSAPGLNEKLFF
>TRBV12-3/TRBV12-4|TRBJ2-1|-|few
TGTGCCAGCAATCGCGTGGGGCAGTTTTTCGATGAGCAGTTCTTC
CASNRVGQFFDEQFF
>TRBV7-9|TRBJ2-2|TRBD2|-
TGTGCCAGCAGCTCCACGGGACTAAACACCGGGGAGCTGTTTTTT
CASSSTGLNTGELFF
>TRBV10-3|TRBJ2-3|-|-
TGTGCCATCAGTCGGGACTTCCCTGGGTCAGATACGCAGTATTTT
CAISRDFPGSDTQYF
>TRBV10-3|TRBJ2-7|-|-
TGTGCCATCAGCCCAGCCGACGGCCCCTACGAGCAGTACTTC
CAISPADGPYEQYF
>TRBV29-1|TRBJ2-7|TRBD2|many
TGCAGCGTGCCGGGACTAGCGGGAGGGACCGAGCAGTACTTC
CSVPGLAGGTEQYF
>TRBV7-9|TRBJ2-5|-|many
TGTGCCAGCAGCGGCCAGGGAGGGACCCAGTACTTC
CASSGQGGTQYF
>TRBV12-3/TRBV12-4|TRBJ2-3|-|few
TGTGCCAGCAGTTTCCCCTCTGGGCAGCTCAACACAGATACGCAGTATTTT
CASSFPSGQLNTDTQYF
>TRBV5-1|TRBJ2-1|-|many
TGCGCCAGCAGTTCCTCGGGAATTGGCGAGCAGTTCTTC
CASSSSGIGEQFF
>TRBV9|TRBJ2-7|-|-
TGTGCCAGCAGCGTAGGGGGGGCAGGGGGCTACGAGCAGTACTTC
CASSVGGAGGYEQYF
>TRBV7-9|TRBJ1-5|-|few
TGTGCCAGCAGCACTGTGAATCAGCCCCAGCATTTT
CASSTVNQPQHF
>TRBV5-1|TRBJ2-1|TRBD2|few
TGCGCCAGCACTATGACTAGCGGGAGTTACAATGAGCAGTTCTTC
CASTMTSGSYNEQFF
>TRBV20-1|TRBJ2-1|TRBD2|-
TGCAGTGCTAGAGAAGGGACTAGCGCCCACAATGAGCAGTTCTTC
CSAREGTSAHNEQFF
>TRBV18|TRBJ2-7|TRBD1|-
TGTGCCAGCTCACCACCTGGACAGGGGTCCGGGGAGCAGTACTTC
CASSPPGQGSGEQYF
>TRBV20-1|TRBJ2-4|-|many
TGCAGTGCTCCGATAGCCAAAAACATTCAGTACTTC
CSAPIAKNIQYF
>TRBV6-1|TRBJ2-7|-|-
TGTGCCAGCACCCCCGGGCCCTCCTACGAGCAGTACTTC
CASTPGPSYEQYF
>TRBV28|TRBJ2-4|-|-
TGTGCCAGCAGATCCCTAGGGTCGGGGGAGGTGTACAAAAACATTCAGTACTTC
CASRSLGSGEVYKNIQYF
>TRBV20-1|TRBJ2-5|-|few
TGCAGTGCCGAGCCCATTTTAGGGGGGTGGACCCAGTACTTC
CSAEPILGGWTQYF
>TRBV25-1|TRBJ2-7|-|many
TGTGCCAGCCGAGGACCCGGGAGCTACGAGCAGTACTTC
CASRGPGSYEQYF
>TRBV4-1|TRBJ2-2|-|few
TGCGCCAGCAGCCAAGATTCCCGCAGGGCGACGGTCGGGGAGCTGTTTTTT
CASSQDSRRATVGELFF
>TRBV6-1|TRBJ2-7|-|few
TGTGCCAGCAGACCCGGCCCGAGGCTTTTCCACGAGCAGTACTTC
CASRPGPRLFHEQYF
>TRBV3-1|TRBJ1-1|-|few
TGTGCCAGCAGCCAACTCGGGATCAACACTGAAGCTTTCTTT
CASSQLGINTEAFF
>TRBV10-3|TRBJ2-1|-|few
TGTGCCATCAGTGAGTTCACACCGATAGAAAGCTCCTACAATGAGCAGTTCTTC
CAISEFTPIESSYNEQFF
>TRBV29-1|TRBJ2-1|-|few
TGCAGCGTTGAGGGCTTGGGGCAAAGGGACAATGAGCAGTTCTTC
CSVEGLGQRDNEQFF
>TRBV23-1|TRBJ2-4|-|-
TGCGCCTTCGAGCGGGCCCAAAACATTCAGTACTTC
CAFERAQNIQYF
>TRBV29-1|TRBJ2-3|-|many
TGCAGCGTTGAAAACACAGATACGCAGTATTTT
CSVENTDTQYF
>TRBV10-3|TRBJ1-1|-|few
TGTGCCATCAGTGAGATAGGGATGGTTGAAGCTTTCTTT
CAISEIGMVEAFF
>TRBV28|TRBJ1-2|TRBD1|many
TGTGCCAGCAGCCTTACCGGGACAGGGAGGGATAGCTTC
CASSLTGTGRDSF
>TRBV6-6|TRBJ2-7|-|-
TGTGCCAGCAGTCCCCATCCCTACGAGCAGTACTTC
CASSPHPYEQYF
>TRBV11-2|TRBJ1-3|-|few
TGTGCCAGCAGCTTAGGGGGGAATGGAAACACCATATATTTT
CASSLGGNGNTIYF